Presented here are 5 T cell receptor beta chains from one specimen sequenced in a study of shared clonotypes between healthy human individuals. As defined, naive CD8 cells were CD45RO-negative and positively selected for CCR7, with terminally differentiated effector memory CD45RA+ cells excluded. The repertoire was sequenced with immunoSEQ multiplex PCR; TCRdb's copy has only in-frame clones and lacks some. The table has about 680,000 clones, about 90% seen once. The sequenced material came from naive CD8+ T cells sorted from blood. These receptors were collected from a young man in good health.

J is TRBJ2-3 and V is TRBV7-9; maybe TRBD2 (6 bases). CDR3 length: 16 amino acids. CDR1 is SEHNR and CDR2 is FQNEAQ in the germline V gene (reference sequence). The V end lost 1 base, the J end lost 0 bases, and 11 bases lay between the germline ends. CDR3 nucleotide sequence: TGTGCCAGCAGCTTAGTAGCGGCCTCTAGCACAGATACGCAGTATTTT. Translated: CASSLVAASSTDTQYF.

Points on this clone: The sample contains more than one DNA sequence encoding this CDR3. The rearrangement joins TRBV27 to TRBJ2-7, with D hard to call. This CDR3 is 13 amino acids long. The V end lost 2 bases, the J end lost 2 bases, and 7 bases lay between the germline ends. Looked up from germline, CDR1 is MNHEY and CDR2 is SMNVEV (reference sequence). CDR3 loop: CASSLGPTYEQYF. The CDR3 bases are TGTGCCAGCAGTTTAGGTCCCACCTACGAGCAGTACTTC.

The rearrangement links TRBV28 to TRBJ2-2; D not resolved. Germline V lookup: CDR1 MDHEN, CDR2 SYDVKM. This CDR3 is built from 16 residues. Trimming removed 5 bases from V and 7 bases from J, with 20 bases in between. CDR3 nucleotides: TGTGCCAGCAGTCCCCCTTTAAGAGTCACCGGCGGGGAGCTGTTTTTT. Its translation is CASSPPLRVTGGELFF.

The chain has TRBV7-9 and TRBJ2-7; a possible D gene is TRBD1 (6 bases). The CDR3 has 15 amino acids. V dropped 3 bases and J dropped 0 bases, with 12 bases sitting between them. The germline CDR1 and CDR2 sequences are SEHNR and FQNEAQ (reference sequence). The CDR3 coding sequence is TGTGCCAGCAGCTTTAGGGACACTAGCTCCTACGAGCAGTACTTC. The encoded protein is CASSFRDTSSYEQYF.

The chain combines TRBV6-6 with TRBJ2-1; TRBD1 is a possible D gene (5 bases). This CDR3 spans 15 amino acids. CDR1 is MNHNY and CDR2 is SVGAGI in the germline V gene (reference sequence). V was pared by 1 base and J by 4 bases, with 11 bases between. The CDR3 region has the DNA TGTGCCAGCAGTTACTTGACAGCCTCATACAATGAGCAGTTCTTC. This gives the protein CASSYLTASYNEQFF.